These 5 T cell receptor beta chains share one sample of origin, sequenced in a study of blood T cell repertoires in COVID-19. Profiled with immunoSEQ multiplex PCR; TCRdb holds only in-frame clones, not every one. Of about 140,000 clones listed, about 87% are singletons. Sequencing was carried out using peripheral blood. The source is a human donor with COVID-19, enrolled during active disease. The donor label of this sample is uncertain.

The gene calls are TRBV6-1 and TRBJ1-5; TRBD1 might be the D (6 bases). Trimming removed 1 base at V and 7 bases at J, with 14 bases between. Germline V CDR1 and CDR2: MNHNS, SASEGT. CDR3 size: 15 residues. CDR3 amino acids: CASSEGTDQRQPQHF. As DNA, the CDR3 is TGTGCCAGCAGTGAAGGGACAGACCAAAGGCAGCCCCAGCATTTT.

The CDR3 DNA reads TGTGCCAGCAGCTTTTACGGGACTAGCGGCACAGATACGCAGTATTTT. Amino acid sequence: CASSFYGTSGTDTQYF. The rearrangement joins TRBV7-9 to TRBJ2-3, with 10 bases aligning to TRBD2. This CDR3 contains 16 residues. The V gene's germline CDR1 is SEHNR and CDR2 FQNEAQ (reference sequence). The V segment lost 3 bases and the J segment 1 base; nucleotides outside the gene matches: 4.

This clone was detected only a few times. The J gene is TRBJ2-7, the V gene TRBV5-4; the match to TRBD2 covers 10 bases. V shed 0 bases and J 5 bases; nucleotides not matched to a gene: 5. The CDR3 totals 15 residues. In germline, CDR1 is SGHNT, CDR2 YYREEE (reference sequence). The CDR3 loop is CASSLAAGGLDEQYF. The CDR3 DNA sequence: TGTGCCAGCAGCTTGGCAGCGGGAGGGTTGGACGAGCAGTACTTC.

J is TRBJ1-6 and V is TRBV5-6; the match to TRBD1 covers 8 bases. This CDR3 has 14 residues. V lost 7 bases to trimming and J lost 9 bases; unmatched junction nucleotides: 9. The germline gives CDR1 SGHDT, CDR2 YYEEEE. The CDR3 is CASVKDRGSSPLHF. The CDR3 coding sequence is TGTGCCAGCGTAAAAGACAGGGGCAGTTCACCCCTCCACTTT.

This chain's CDR3 is CASIKSLGQGNEQFF. DNA of the CDR3: TGTGCCAGCATCAAATCCCTCGGACAGGGCAATGAGCAGTTCTTC. The genes are TRBV11-2 and TRBJ2-1, with 8 bases identical to TRBD1. V was clipped by 7 bases and J by 6 bases; unmatched bases: 11. Germline CDR1 is SGHAT and CDR2 is FQNNGV. The CDR3 has 15 residues.